This TCR beta chain was identified in a study of T cell repertoires in aging, cancer and after chemotherapy. Germline values: CDR1 SGHNT, CDR2 YYREEE (reference sequence). This CDR3 has 11 residues. The V gene lost 3 bases and the J gene lost 6 bases, with 7 bases spanning the gap. Whole-study results and caveats: These repertoire data do not allow conclusions about immunological memory after chemotherapy.

Peripheral blood genomic DNA, not sorted cells or RNA, was the template. A mixed TRB-A/B primer pool amplified rearranged TRB by multiplex touch-down PCR. From the multiplex PCR reads, TCRdb called clonotypes with MiXCR, one entry per CDR3 protein. The sample carries some 3,000 distinct CDR3 sequences, more than 20% recorded once. Regarding this clonotype: Its antigen is as yet unknown.

The receptor was derived from a human donor with a solid tumor. The chain couples TRBV5-4 to TRBJ2-7, with D unresolved. Sequencing was performed on blood. Here the CDR3 DNA reads TGTGCCAGCAGCTCGGATTTCGAGCAGTACTTC. Translation: CASSSDFEQYF.